This TCR beta chain was obtained from a study of human T cells and chemical hapten exposure. This clonotype was seen only a few times. The study extracted total RNA from unfractionated whole blood. Individual cDNA molecules received unique molecular identifiers in the library. MiXCR was run by TCRdb on the 5' RACE reads, yielding one entry per CDR3 protein. Of approximately 110,000 distinct CDR3 sequences in the sample, approximately 20% are singletons; the top ten hold around 3%. This TCR was recovered from a human donor in good health.

The CDR3 protein is CASSLGIPRSGANVLTF. The CDR3 coding sequence is TGTGCCAGCAGCTTAGGGATCCCCCGCTCTGGGGCCAACGTCCTGACTTTC. The chain recombines TRBV13 with TRBJ2-6; the D is unclear. Trimming cost V 0 bases and J 0 bases, with 9 bases left between them. The CDR3 totals 17 residues. The germline V gene encodes CDR1 PRHDT and CDR2 FYEKMQ (reference sequence).